This T cell receptor (beta chain) originates from a study of blood T cell repertoires in COVID-19. Study context: Samples taken during acute and convalescent COVID-19 were collected in the United States, Italy and Spain. From T cells, B-cell-depleted T cells, or PBMCs came the material, which was cDNA or gDNA.

In the authors' workflow: Amplifying reference gene primers gave estimates of nucleated cell counts. Profiling relied on immunoSEQ multiplex PCR, and the TCRdb table lists in-frame clones only, not all of them. The V and J calls and clone size were taken over from that table, and D and trimming were inferred from the DNA. The sample carries some 340,000 clones, about 85% recorded once. The TCR was taken from a woman aged 18-29 years with acute or convalescent COVID-19. Sequencing input: peripheral blood.

The chain's CDR3 is CAISDETGSYEQYF. The CDR3 nucleotides read TGTGCCATCAGTGATGAAACAGGGTCCTACGAGCAGTACTTC. The chain is built from TRBV10-3 and TRBJ2-7; perhaps TRBD1 as D (6 bases). Germline V lookup: CDR1 ENHRY, CDR2 SYGVKD. The CDR3 spans 14 residues. Deletions cut 3 bases from V and 1 base from J, with 10 bases between.